This TCR beta chain was obtained from a study of hypomethylating agent response in myelodysplastic syndrome. The CDR3 is made up of 12 amino acids. Trimming removed 4 bases from V and 12 bases from J, with 10 bases in between. Germline V gene sequence: CDR1 SGHTA, CDR2 FQGTGA. This table comes from immunoSEQ multiplex PCR, and its TCRdb copy is limited to in-frame clones, with some not included. In the table there are roughly 5,400 clones, 88% of which are singletons. The V gene is TRBV7-3, the J gene TRBJ1-6; tentative D call: TRBD1 (5 bases). This material consisted of bone marrow, taken before or after starting hypomethylating agent treatment for myelodysplastic syndrome (not recorded which). The receptor was isolated from a human donor with myelodysplastic syndrome. CDR3 DNA sequence: TGTGCCAGCAGCTCTTTCGGGGGACCCCTCCACTTT. It encodes CASSSFGGPLHF.